This T cell receptor beta chain came from a study of OX40 agonist ivuxolimab in advanced cancers. Overall study: Treatment of patients was with ivuxolimab, an agonistic anti-OX40 (CD134) antibody. Aged 23 to 79 with a mean of 60 years, they were around 85% male. Broader study findings: Patients with a partial response at 0.1-3.0 mg/kg had among the lowest clonal expansion.

Excluded were patients having autoimmune disease history or systemic immunosuppression. CDR1 and CDR2 from the germline V gene are MNHEY and SMNVEV (reference sequence). V shed 4 bases, J shed 6 bases, and the junction held 7 bases outside the gene matches. This CDR3 is built from 15 residues. A note on this clone: Its antigen remains unknown.

Clones were sequenced by immunoSEQ multiplex PCR, and TCRdb holds only the in-frame ones, with some missing. The repertoire holds tens of thousands of clones, with approximately 88% as singletons. This clonotype originated in an adult with an advanced solid tumor such as melanoma, head and neck, liver or kidney cancer. The chain carries TRBV27 and TRBJ1-5; 9 nucleotides agree with TRBD1. The material was CD4+ or CD8+ T cells sorted from blood, obtained in a trial of the OX40 agonist ivuxolimab. The CDR3 region is CASSSLDRGVQPQHF. CDR3 nucleotides: TGTGCCAGCAGTTCCCTTGACAGGGGGGTTCAGCCCCAGCATTTT.